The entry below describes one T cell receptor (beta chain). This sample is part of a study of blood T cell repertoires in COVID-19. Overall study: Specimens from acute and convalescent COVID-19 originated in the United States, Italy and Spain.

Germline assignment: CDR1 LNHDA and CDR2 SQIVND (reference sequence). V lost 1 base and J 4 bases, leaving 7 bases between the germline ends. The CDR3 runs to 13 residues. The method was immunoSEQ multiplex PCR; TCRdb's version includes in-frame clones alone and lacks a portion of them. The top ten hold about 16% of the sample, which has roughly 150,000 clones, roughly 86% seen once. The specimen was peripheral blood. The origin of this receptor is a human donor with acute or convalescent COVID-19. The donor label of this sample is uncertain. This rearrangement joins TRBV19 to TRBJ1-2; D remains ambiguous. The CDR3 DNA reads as TGTGCCAGTAGTATAGGGCCTCTCTATGGCTACACCTTC. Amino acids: CASSIGPLYGYTF.